This T cell receptor (beta chain) was captured by sequencing in a study of blood T cells in healthy people across ages. Germline CDR1 is SGHTA and CDR2 is FQGNSA. V lost 2 bases, J lost 6 bases, and 10 bases lay in between. The CDR3 is made up of 13 amino acids. Alongside a J-beta primer mix, a sample-barcoded 5' primer served in a second PCR lasting about 7 to 12 cycles. Via MiXCR, TCRdb re-called the 5' RACE reads, giving one row per CDR3 protein. This sample has a few hundred thousand distinct CDR3 sequences, with 27% found just once. V is TRBV7-2 and J is TRBJ2-5; no definite D call. The source material was blood. This receptor was identified in a woman in her seventies in good health. The CDR3 loop is CASSLSGFQTQYF. The DNA for the CDR3 is TGTGCCAGCAGCTTATCGGGCTTCCAGACCCAGTACTTC.